This T cell receptor beta chain came from a study of somatic mutations in cytotoxic T cells in rheumatoid arthritis. Germline V gene data show CDR1 as LNHDA and CDR2 as SQIVND (reference sequence). The CDR3 consists of 12 residues. The ends were cut back, 6 bases at V and 4 bases at J, with 7 bases in the middle. Study-level results: CD8+ T-cell clonality did not differ significantly between rheumatoid arthritis patients and age-matched healthy controls. With age, CD8+ clonality increased in rheumatoid arthritis patients, whereas no such increase appeared in healthy controls.

Remarks on this clone: What it binds is not known.

The assay was immunoSEQ multiplex PCR, and TCRdb's table has in-frame clones only and misses some. The sample lists 20,000 to 25,000 clones; about 82% were seen once. The TCR originated in an adult with rheumatoid arthritis. The sequenced sample consisted of CD8+ T cells sorted from blood. The genes are TRBV19 and TRBJ1-5; no firm D call. The CDR3 coding sequence is TGTGCCAGTAGAGAGTTGAATCAGCCCCAGCATTTT. Translated, it gives CASRELNQPQHF.